This T cell receptor beta chain was retrieved from a study of blood T cells in healthy people across ages (dated by TCRdb to the mid-2010s). About the full investigation: In model experiments, template switching captured about one uniquely barcoded TCR beta cDNA molecule for every two T cells. To track age-related changes in TCR beta repertoire diversity, the study relied on deep sequencing normalized with unique cDNA molecular identifiers. The donors were divided into four age groups: young (average approximately 15 years), middle-aged (around 41), aged (about 56) and long-lived (around 80). For two donors (one aged 18 to 30 and one aged 80 or older), the study analyzed two additional independent replicas of 1 million unique cDNA reads from the same blood draw. To avoid experimental bias, donors of different ages were randomly spread across the sequencing lanes. Findings and caveats that apply to the study as a whole: Estimates of total diversity based on one million sequenced T cells were considered lower bounds and underestimates. As age increased, observed TCR beta diversity per million T cells dropped in a roughly linear way, and a significant reduction was already evident by age around 41. Observed TCR beta diversity correlated strongly with the percentage of naive T cells measured by flow cytometry. Since profiling was done on bulk unsorted PBMCs, naive and antigen-experienced compartments could not be conclusively compared. Compared with the aged group, more naive CD4+ T cells, fewer expanded clones and increased TCR diversity were shown by the long-lived group, suggesting age selection. The CMV infection status of donors was not known, potentially confounding age-related changes in expanded clonotypes.

Libraries were prepared through 5' RACE. Sequencer: Illumina HiSeq 2500. A second PCR of about 6 to 11 cycles was performed with a sample-barcoded 5' primer and a J-beta primer mix. Each TCR beta cDNA molecule received a unique molecular identifier from a template-switch 5' adaptor carrying 12 random nucleotides. At least 3 million CDR3-containing paired-end reads were obtained from each sample. First-strand cDNA synthesis was performed from all RNA using the Mint cDNA synthesis kit, with priming by a TRBC-specific oligonucleotide. All cDNA was treated with uracil-DNA glycosylase and then went through a first 18-cycle PCR with the universal primers M1SS and BC2_uni_R. In the paper's pipeline: For normalization, 1 million high-quality reads were randomly selected from each sample, with every read carrying a distinct molecular identifier. Instead of being binned into consensus sequences, reads with shared molecular identifiers were discarded. MiTCR, with a Q25 quality threshold and the strictest error-elimination algorithm, was used for CDR3 identification, clonotype clustering and error correction. A nonparametric unseen species model using Euler transformation provided a lower-bound estimate of total TCR beta diversity. The raw public data were reprocessed by TCRdb itself: fastp quality trimming at Q25, MiXCR clonotype calling, in-frame beta chains only. Rows are unified per CDR3 protein, each entry keeping the most common DNA and genes. The V and J calls and clone size are TCRdb's, not the authors'. Present in this sample are over 600,000 distinct CDR3 sequences, around 38% of which were seen just once. The ten largest clones represent 25% to 35% of the sample.

In regard to this clonotype: The target of this receptor is not known. There are no base qualities to consult, and no much larger clone falls within one base.

The CDR3 numbers 16 residues from cysteine through phenylalanine. Only the CDR3 DNA is retained, 48 bases long and in frame from the first base. The donors were roughly 39 Caucasian individuals from Russia, aged 6 to 90 years, who were systemically healthy. Each donor gave about 9.2 milliliters of peripheral blood, drawn into EDTA-treated Vacutainer tubes. Ficoll-Paque density-gradient centrifugation was used to isolate PBMCs, with at least 6.5 million per sample. Trizol reagent was used to extract total RNA from the PBMCs, yielding at least 5 micrograms per sample. The percentages of naive CD45RAhigh/CD27high T cells were determined by flow cytometry on a PBMC aliquot from every donor.

Source material: blood. The chain was built from TRBV23-1 and TRBJ2-5, with a tentative D gene TRBD1 over 5 matching bases. The closer fit of TRBJ2-1 to the DNA end suggests the J call may be wrong. TRBV23-1 qualifies as an ORF whose function is uncertain. The sequence was collected from an elderly man in good health. DNA sequence: TGCGCCAGCCCCCTTTTGGACACACCGTACCAAGAGACCCAGTTCTTC. This sequence encodes CASPLLDTPYQETQFF.